These T cell receptor beta chains were read from a single sample in a study of blood T cell repertoires in COVID-19. Libraries were prepared by immunoSEQ multiplex PCR; TCRdb keeps only in-frame clonotypes and omits some of them. The repertoire consists of roughly 260,000 clones, with roughly 82% occurring once and the leading ten covering approximately 5%. The sample consisted of peripheral blood. The receptors were gathered from a woman older than 75 with active or convalescent COVID-19. CDR3s include the opening cysteine and the closing phenylalanine or tryptophan. D genes are given only for firm matches. Clone sizes are given selectively: once, few, many, or a class where the clone is expanded.

>TRBJ2-2|TRBV5-6|TRBD2|.
TGTGCCAGCAGCCCTAAGACTAGCGGGGGGGCCGGGGAGCTGTTTTTT
CASSPKTSGGAGELFF
>TRBJ1-4|TRBV5-1|.|.
TGCGCCAGCAGCCCGGGATCCGCAAGTGAAAAACTGTTTTTT
CASSPGSASEKLFF
>TRBJ1-5|TRBV6-2/TRBV6-3|.|.
TGTGCCAGCAGTTACAACCCAAAAAACTCCGAGGGATATAGCAATCAGCCCCAGCATTTT
CASSYNPKNSEGYSNQPQHF
>TRBJ1-1|TRBV5-1|TRBD1|once
TGCGCCAGCAGCTTAACCGGGACAGTGGTCCCTGAAGCTTTCTTT
CASSLTGTVVPEAFF
>TRBJ1-5|TRBV6-5|TRBD1|once
TGTGCTAGCAGCGTCACAGGGGTAGGGAATCAGCCCCAGCATTTT
CASSVTGVGNQPQHF
>TRBJ2-7|TRBV19|TRBD1|.
TGTGCCAGCCAAGCCGAGGACAGGCCACCCTACGAGCAGTACTTC
CASQAEDRPPYEQYF
>TRBJ2-1|TRBV4-2|.|.
TGTGCCAGCAGCCAAGAACAGGGCTCCTACAATGAGCAGTTCTTC
CASSQEQGSYNEQFF
>TRBJ1-4|TRBV19|.|.
TGTGCCAGTAGTCCACGTATTTCGGGTAATGAAAAACTGTTTTTT
CASSPRISGNEKLFF
>TRBJ2-1|TRBV5-1|TRBD1|.
TGCGCCAGCACCTTATCGGGACAGGGGGCGAGTGAGCAGTTCTTC
CASTLSGQGASEQFF
>TRBJ2-1|TRBV5-6|.|.
TGTGCCAGCAGCCCGGAGGGTTGGGGCCAGAGCAATGAGCAGTTCTTC
CASSPEGWGQSNEQFF
>TRBJ2-5|TRBV30|.|many
TGTGCCTGGAGTGTACAACAGCCTGGGGAGACCCAGTACTTC
CAWSVQQPGETQYF
>TRBJ2-7|TRBV19|.|.
TGTGCCAGTAGTATTGGGGGGGCGGACAGGGCAACCTACGAGCAGTACTTC
CASSIGGADRATYEQYF
>TRBJ2-1|TRBV28|TRBD2|once
TGTGCCAGCAGTACCGGGAGGGTGCAGTTCTTC
CASSTGRVQFF
>TRBJ2-7|TRBV30|.|.
TGTGCCTGGAGTGTACGCCAGGAAACCTACGAGCAGTACTTC
CAWSVRQETYEQYF
>TRBJ2-2|TRBV30|.|.
TGTGCCGGGGGGCCCAGAACGAACACCGGGGAGCTGTTTTTT
CAGGPRTNTGELFF
>TRBJ1-1|TRBV2|TRBD1|.
TGTGCCAGCAGCTCCGACAGGGGCCGAGGGGTAGCTTTCTTT
CASSSDRGRGVAFF
>TRBJ2-2|TRBV29-1|.|.
TGCAGCGTTGTCACCGGGACTTTGAACACCGGGGAGCTGTTTTTT
CSVVTGTLNTGELFF
>TRBJ1-4|TRBV2|TRBD1|.
TGTGCCAGCAGCGACAGGGTTAATGAAAAACTGTTTTTT
CASSDRVNEKLFF
>TRBJ1-4|TRBV24-1|.|once
TGTGCCACCAGTGATACCAGATCAGGGGAAGTGGAAAAACTGTTTTTT
CATSDTRSGEVEKLFF
>TRBJ1-1|TRBV5-1|TRBD1|.
TGCGCCAGCAGCCCGCGGACAGGGAAGACCGACTACACTGAAGCTTTCTTT
CASSPRTGKTDYTEAFF
>TRBJ1-1|TRBV5-1|TRBD1|once
TGCGCCAGCAGCTTGGCCATGCAGGGGGCTGAAGCTTTCTTT
CASSLAMQGAEAFF
>TRBJ1-1|TRBV18|.|.
TGTGCCAGCTCACCAACGCGAGGGGGGAACACTGAAGCTTTCTTT
CASSPTRGGNTEAFF
>TRBJ1-1|TRBV4-2|.|.
TGTGCCAGCAGCCAGGAAACCGGGTCTGAAGCTTTCTTT
CASSQETGSEAFF
>TRBJ1-6|TRBV30|.|.
TGTGCCTGGAGATCCCAGGGGAATGGTAATTCACCCCTCCACTTT
CAWRSQGNGNSPLHF
>TRBJ1-5|TRBV11-2|TRBD1|few
TGTGCCAGCAGCCGTGGACAGGCCGGTGGTCAGCCCCAGCATTTT
CASSRGQAGGQPQHF
>TRBJ2-5|TRBV15|.|.
TGTGCCACCAGCAGAGTGGGGGCCGGAGAGACCCAGTACTTC
CATSRVGAGETQYF
>TRBJ2-3|TRBV5-1|TRBD2|.
TGCGCCAGCAGCTACGGGAGGAGCGATACGCAGTATTTT
CASSYGRSDTQYF
>TRBJ2-2|TRBV4-1|TRBD2|.
TGCGCCAGCAGCCAAGATCAAGCTAGCGGGGTTGTCGGGGAGCTGTTTTTT
CASSQDQASGVVGELFF
>TRBJ2-1|TRBV27|.|.
TGTGCCAGCAGTCTTTCCGGGTTTGGTGAGCAGTTCTTC
CASSLSGFGEQFF
>TRBJ1-2|TRBV9|.|.
TGTGCCAGCAGCGTGGAGCCGGGGTATGATGGCTACACCTTC
CASSVEPGYDGYTF
>TRBJ2-7|TRBV15|.|.
TGTGCCACCAGCCCAAGCGGCTCGCTATACTCCTACGAGCAGTACTTC
CATSPSGSLYSYEQYF
>TRBJ1-2|TRBV18|.|.
TGTGCCAGCTCGCAAGGGGCCAGTAGCGGCTACACCTTC
CASSQGASSGYTF
>TRBJ2-7|TRBV28|.|.
TGTGCCAGCAATCGGGGATCAGGAACCTACGAGCAGTACTTC
CASNRGSGTYEQYF
>TRBJ1-5|TRBV2|TRBD1|.
TGTGCCAGCAGTGGGACAGGGGGTAGTCAGCCCCAGCATTTT
CASSGTGGSQPQHF
>TRBJ2-7|TRBV30|TRBD1|.
TGTGCCTGGAGTGGTCCGGGACAGGGGGTGCACGAGCAGTACTTC
CAWSGPGQGVHEQYF
>TRBJ2-4|TRBV13|TRBD1|.
TGTGCCAGCAGCTCCCTTGACAGGGCAGCCAAAAACATTCAGTACTTC
CASSSLDRAAKNIQYF
>TRBJ2-5|TRBV19|.|.
TGTGCCAGTAGTATATCGGGGACGGGGGTAAAGGCCCAGTACTTC
CASSISGTGVKAQYF
>TRBJ1-3|TRBV4-1|TRBD1|.
TGCGCCAGCAGCCGAGGACAGGGGACACCCCTCTCTGGAAACACCATATATTTT
CASSRGQGTPLSGNTIYF
>TRBJ2-1|TRBV5-1|TRBD1|once
TGCGCCAGCAGCGACGGGACAGCCTACAATGAGCAGTTCTTC
CASSDGTAYNEQFF
>TRBJ2-5|TRBV11-2|.|.
TGTGCCAGCAGCTTATACGGATCGCAGGTGGAGACCCAGTACTTC
CASSLYGSQVETQYF
>TRBJ1-1|TRBV29-1|TRBD1|.
TGCTCCTCCCAGGGGGTAGGGACTGAAGCTTTCTTT
CSSQGVGTEAFF
>TRBJ2-5|TRBV5-1|TRBD2|.
TGCGCCAGCAGCTTGGGCCTAGCGGACCAAGAGACCCAGTACTTC
CASSLGLADQETQYF
>TRBJ1-1|TRBV12-3/TRBV12-4|.|.
TGTGCCAGCAGTTTCACGGGGTTCACTGAAGCTTTCTTT
CASSFTGFTEAFF
>TRBJ1-5|TRBV28|TRBD1|few
TGTGCCAGCAGGACAGGGGGCATAAGTCAGCCCCAGCATTTT
CASRTGGISQPQHF
>TRBJ2-5|TRBV3-1/TRBV3-2|TRBD2|.
TGTGCCAGCAGCCAAAGAAGAAGCGGGATACTCCAAGAGACCCAGTACTTC
CASSQRRSGILQETQYF
>TRBJ1-1|TRBV6-5|.|.
TGTGCCAGCAGCCTACAGGGCATTGGGACTGAAGCTTTCTTT
CASSLQGIGTEAFF
>TRBJ2-3|TRBV5-1|.|.
TGCGCCAGCAGCGAAGGAGTGGGAGATACGCAGTATTTT
CASSEGVGDTQYF
>TRBJ1-4|TRBV6-5|.|.
TGTGCCAGCAGTTCCCCCATGCAGGAAAAACTGTTTTTT
CASSSPMQEKLFF
>TRBJ1-1|TRBV10-1|.|.
TGCGCCATTCAAAGGGGTGAAGCTTTCTTT
CAIQRGEAFF
>TRBJ2-3|TRBV27|TRBD2|.
TGTGCCAGCAGTTTTGGACTAGCGGACACAGATACGCAGTATTTT
CASSFGLADTDTQYF
>TRBJ2-1|TRBV5-1|.|.
TGCGCCAGCAGCTCCATGGACTGGTCCAATGAGCAGTTCTTC
CASSSMDWSNEQFF
>TRBJ2-3|TRBV2|.|.
TGTGCCAGCAGTGAAGCGCTTAGCTATTTAAGCTTAAGACAGCGAACCACAGATACGCAGTATTTT
CASSEALSYLSLRQRTTDTQYF
>TRBJ2-7|TRBV5-1|.|many
TGCGCCAGCAGCTTGGAGGCGGGGACTTACTACGAGCAGTACTTC
CASSLEAGTYYEQYF
>TRBJ1-2|TRBV19|.|.
TGTGCCAGTAGTGACATCTATGGCTACACCTTC
CASSDIYGYTF
>TRBJ1-1|TRBV3-1/TRBV3-2|.|few
TGTGCCAGCAGAAGTGTTAGGGGCGGAAACACTGAAGCTTTCTTT
CASRSVRGGNTEAFF
>TRBJ1-4|TRBV6-1|.|.
TGTGCCAGCAGTGAATTAGGAGGTGCAACTAATGAAAAACTGTTTTTT
CASSELGGATNEKLFF